The rows below give T cell receptor beta chains drawn from one sample of a study of immune cell composition in non-small cell lung cancer. Assay: immunoSEQ multiplex PCR; the TCRdb copy retains only in-frame clones and omits some. The sample has around 1,800 clones; 70% are singletons. Sample: non-adjacent lung tissue. Receptors were obtained from a human donor with non-small cell lung cancer. Both conserved end residues are part of each CDR3. Fields, in order: CDR3 protein, V gene, J gene, CDR3 length.

CAWSVLPNNEQFF,TRBV30,TRBJ2-1,13
CASSQDQAGAEDTQYF,TRBV4-2,TRBJ2-3,16
CASGTVPGELFF,TRBV2,TRBJ2-2,12
CASSPFGTRAETQYF,TRBV18,TRBJ2-5,15
CASTSGGHMETQYF,TRBV7-2,TRBJ2-5,14
CASRLGQGDYGYTF,TRBV6-5,TRBJ1-2,14
CASREPGQTKRGGYTF,TRBV28,TRBJ1-2,16
CAISEGSGTEAFF,TRBV10-3,TRBJ1-1,13
CASSGQGSEQYF,TRBV2,TRBJ2-7,12
CASRSVSYNEQFF,TRBV7-1,TRBJ2-1,13
CASSLSGSGSFEKLFF,TRBV28,TRBJ1-4,16
CASSPLMGSGQPQHF,TRBV7-2,TRBJ1-5,15
CATSSDAGGLRTDTQYF,TRBV15,TRBJ2-3,17
CASSYLGGSGQPQHF,TRBV6-6,TRBJ1-5,15
CASSYSSGIGNTEAFF,TRBV6-5,TRBJ1-1,16
CASREQQGAGEQYF,TRBV6-5,TRBJ2-7,14
CASSPPSRGPYEQYF,TRBV18,TRBJ2-7,15
CATSRDEVENTEAFF,TRBV15,TRBJ1-1,15
CASSLVGGSLQPQHF,TRBV11-2,TRBJ1-5,15
CASSPGQYEQYF,TRBV21-1,TRBJ2-7,12
CASRISGDLSYNEQFF,TRBV28,TRBJ2-1,16
CASSLGQSEGMREAFF,TRBV5-1,TRBJ1-1,16
CASSRGTSGTKNIQYF,TRBV5-6,TRBJ2-4,16
CASSAGGNEQFF,TRBV2,TRBJ2-1,12
CASSLGVKRGTQYF,TRBV11-3,TRBJ2-3,14
CASSFSDRVGTEAFF,TRBV7-9,TRBJ1-1,15
CASSATGARGTDTQYF,TRBV18,TRBJ2-3,16
CASRYSGGPLYEQYF,TRBV27,TRBJ2-7,15
CASSRQTSGAQETQYF,TRBV5-4,TRBJ2-5,16
CAWSVEQALGSSYNSPLHF,TRBV30,TRBJ1-6,19
CASSRGLAEWEPQYF,TRBV4-1,TRBJ2-5,15
CAWSVGDYEQFF,TRBV30,TRBJ2-1,12
CASSDPRAHRAPRDQPQHF,TRBV6-4,TRBJ1-5,19
CASSNYREQYF,TRBV27,TRBJ2-7,11
CASGGADLLEAFF,TRBV7-8,TRBJ1-1,13
CASSRDIYEQYF,TRBV6-1,TRBJ2-7,12
CASSSRFEQYF,TRBV5-8,TRBJ2-7,11
CASSVQGLSDNSPLHF,TRBV5-1,TRBJ1-6,16
CASSQDGGYEQYF,TRBV14,TRBJ2-7,13
CASSFDSPPDTQYF,TRBV5-1,TRBJ2-3,14